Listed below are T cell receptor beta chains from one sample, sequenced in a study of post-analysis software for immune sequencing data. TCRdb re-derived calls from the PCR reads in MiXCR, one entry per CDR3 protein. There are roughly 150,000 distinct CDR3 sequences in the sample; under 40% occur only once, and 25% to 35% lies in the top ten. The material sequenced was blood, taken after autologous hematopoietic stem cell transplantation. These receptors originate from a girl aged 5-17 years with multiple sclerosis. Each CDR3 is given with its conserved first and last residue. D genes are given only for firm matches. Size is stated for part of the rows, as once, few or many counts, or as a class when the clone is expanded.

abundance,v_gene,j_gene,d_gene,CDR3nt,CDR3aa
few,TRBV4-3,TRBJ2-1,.,TGCGCCAGCAGCCAAGTCCCGGGGGAGGGGGGAAATGAGCAGTTCTTC,CASSQVPGEGGNEQFF
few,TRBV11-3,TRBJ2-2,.,TGTGCCAGCAGCTTCGGACAGTACACCGGGGAGCTGTTTTTT,CASSFGQYTGELFF
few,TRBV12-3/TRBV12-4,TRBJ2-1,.,TGTGCCAGCACCGGACACAATGAGCAGTTCTTC,CASTGHNEQFF
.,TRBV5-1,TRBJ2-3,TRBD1,TGCGCCAGCAGCTTGAGGACAGGGGCCACAGATACGCAGTATTTT,CASSLRTGATDTQYF
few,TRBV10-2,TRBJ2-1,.,TGCGCCAGCGTAGGCGGATTTGAGCAGTTCTTC,CASVGGFEQFF
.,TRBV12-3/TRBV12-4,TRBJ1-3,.,TGTGCCAGCAGTACCACCGATGGAAACACCATATATTTT,CASSTTDGNTIYF
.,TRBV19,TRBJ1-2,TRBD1,TGTGCCAGTACCTCACTGGACAGGGTTAGATCTGGCTACACCTTC,CASTSLDRVRSGYTF
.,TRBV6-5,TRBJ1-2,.,TGTGCCAGCAGCTTGACGGGACCCGAAGCTAGCTACACCTTC,CASSLTGPEASYTF
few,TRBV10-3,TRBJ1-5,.,TGTGCCATCAGTGAGTCGAGTCTCAGCCTCCATAGCAATCAGCCCCAGCATTTT,CAISESSLSLHSNQPQHF
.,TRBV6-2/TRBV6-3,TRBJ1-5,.,TGTGCCAGCAGTTACTCGAGTTTCCGACCAAACCATAGCAATCAGCCCCAGCATTTT,CASSYSSFRPNHSNQPQHF
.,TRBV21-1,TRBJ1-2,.,TGTGCCAGCAGCACCAAGAGACCCGGGGAGGTGGCTGGCTACACCTTC,CASSTKRPGEVAGYTF
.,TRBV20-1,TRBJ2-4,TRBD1,TGCAGTGCTAGAGGGTTGGACAGGGTAGCCAAAAACATTCAGTACTTC,CSARGLDRVAKNIQYF
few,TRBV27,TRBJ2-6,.,TGTGCCAGCAGTTTCAGCGTGCATGGGGCCAACGTCCTGACTTTC,CASSFSVHGANVLTF
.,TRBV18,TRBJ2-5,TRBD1,TGTGCCAGCTCGACCGGGACAGGGGTAAAGACCCAGTACTTC,CASSTGTGVKTQYF
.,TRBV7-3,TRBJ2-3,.,TGTGCCAGCAGCTTAAGAAATGGGGATACGCAGTATTTT,CASSLRNGDTQYF
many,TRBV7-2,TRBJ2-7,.,TGTGCCAGCAGCTTCAAGGGGCTCCTTGAGCAGTACTTC,CASSFKGLLEQYF
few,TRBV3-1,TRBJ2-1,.,TGTGCCAGCAGCCAAGAGCGGTACAATGAGCAGTTCTTC,CASSQERYNEQFF
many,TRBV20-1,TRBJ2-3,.,TGCAGTGCGCCGCCCCTTACAAGCACAGATACGCAGTATTTT,CSAPPLTSTDTQYF
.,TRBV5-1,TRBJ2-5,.,TGCGCCAGCAGCTTGGACGTTGGGACATCGACCCAAGAGACCCAGTACTTC,CASSLDVGTSTQETQYF
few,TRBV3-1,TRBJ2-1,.,TGTGCCAGCAGCCAGGGCTGGGGAGACTCCTACAATGAGCAGTTCTTC,CASSQGWGDSYNEQFF
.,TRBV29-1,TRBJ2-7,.,TGCAGCGTTGCGGGGCATAACGAGCAGTACTTC,CSVAGHNEQYF
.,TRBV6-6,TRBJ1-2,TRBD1,TGTGCCAGCAACCAGAGAGGACAGGAATACACCTTC,CASNQRGQEYTF
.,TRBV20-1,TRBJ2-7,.,TGCAGCGGGAAGGGGCTAGGTCGAGGCGAGCAGTACTTC,CSGKGLGRGEQYF
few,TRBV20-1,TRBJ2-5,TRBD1,TGCAGTGCTCGTCATTCAGGGGGCCTGGAGACCCAGTACTTC,CSARHSGGLETQYF
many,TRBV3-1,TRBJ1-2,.,TGTGCCAGCAGTCCTGGGTGGGCGGCTCATGGCTACACCTTC,CASSPGWAAHGYTF
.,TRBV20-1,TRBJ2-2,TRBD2,TGCAGTGCACCCACTAGCGGCCCGAACACCGGGGAGCTGTTTTTT,CSAPTSGPNTGELFF
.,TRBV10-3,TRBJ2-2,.,TGTGCCACCCTGGCCACGAACACCGGGGAGCTGTTTTTT,CATLATNTGELFF
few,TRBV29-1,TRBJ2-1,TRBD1,TGCAGCGTTGAAGGGGCCTACAGGGGAAGGAACAATGAGCAGTTCTTC,CSVEGAYRGRNNEQFF